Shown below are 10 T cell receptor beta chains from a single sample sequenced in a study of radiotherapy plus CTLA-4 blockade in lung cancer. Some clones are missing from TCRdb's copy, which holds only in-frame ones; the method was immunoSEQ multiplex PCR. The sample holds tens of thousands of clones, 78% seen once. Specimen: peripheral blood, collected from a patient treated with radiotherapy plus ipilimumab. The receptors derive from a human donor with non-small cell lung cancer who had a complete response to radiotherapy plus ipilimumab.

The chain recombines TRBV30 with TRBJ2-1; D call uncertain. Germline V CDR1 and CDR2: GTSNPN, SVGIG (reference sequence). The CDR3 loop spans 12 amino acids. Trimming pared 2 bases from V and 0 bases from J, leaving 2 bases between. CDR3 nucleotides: TGTGCCTGGAGTCCCTCCTACAATGAGCAGTTCTTC. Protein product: CAWSPSYNEQFF. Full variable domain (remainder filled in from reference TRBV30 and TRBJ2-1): SQTIHQWPATLVQPVGSPLSLECTVEGTSNPNLYWYRQAAGRGLQLLFYSVGIGQISSEVPQNLSASRPQDRQFILSSKKLLLSDSGFYLCAWSPSYNEQFFGPGTRLTVL.

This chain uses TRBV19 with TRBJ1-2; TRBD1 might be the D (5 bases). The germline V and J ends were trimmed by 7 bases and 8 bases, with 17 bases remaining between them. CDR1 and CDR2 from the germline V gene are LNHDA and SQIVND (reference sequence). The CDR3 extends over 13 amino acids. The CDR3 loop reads CASTRRGAGGYTF. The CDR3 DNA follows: TGTGCCAGTACCCGCCGCGGGGCGGGAGGCTACACCTTC.

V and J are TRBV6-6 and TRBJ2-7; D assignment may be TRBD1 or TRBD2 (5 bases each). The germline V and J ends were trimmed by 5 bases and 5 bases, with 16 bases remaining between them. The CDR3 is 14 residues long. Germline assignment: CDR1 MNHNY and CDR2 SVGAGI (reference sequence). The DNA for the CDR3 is TGTGCCAGCAGTCAACGGGACCGCACGCACGAGCAGTACGTC. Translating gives CASSQRDRTHEQYV.

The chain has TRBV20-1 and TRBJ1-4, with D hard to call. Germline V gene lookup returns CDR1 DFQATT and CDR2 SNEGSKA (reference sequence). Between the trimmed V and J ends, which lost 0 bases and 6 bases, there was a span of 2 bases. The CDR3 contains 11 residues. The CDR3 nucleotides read TGCAGTGCTAGAGAAGATGAAAAACTGTTTTTT. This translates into CSAREDEKLFF.

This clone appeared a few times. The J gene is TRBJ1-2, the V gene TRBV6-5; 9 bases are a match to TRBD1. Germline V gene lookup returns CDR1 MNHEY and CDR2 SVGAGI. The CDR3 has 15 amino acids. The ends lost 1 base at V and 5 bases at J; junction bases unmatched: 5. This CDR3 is CASSYFGQGMYGYTF. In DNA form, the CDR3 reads TGTGCCAGCAGTTACTTCGGACAGGGGATGTATGGCTACACCTTC.

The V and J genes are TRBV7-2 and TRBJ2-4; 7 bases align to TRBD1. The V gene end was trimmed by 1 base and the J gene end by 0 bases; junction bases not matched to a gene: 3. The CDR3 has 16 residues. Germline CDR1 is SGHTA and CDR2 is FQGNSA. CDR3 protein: CASSLGQGVAKNIQYF. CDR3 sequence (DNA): TGTGCCAGCAGCTTAGGGCAGGGGGTAGCCAAAAACATTCAGTACTTC.

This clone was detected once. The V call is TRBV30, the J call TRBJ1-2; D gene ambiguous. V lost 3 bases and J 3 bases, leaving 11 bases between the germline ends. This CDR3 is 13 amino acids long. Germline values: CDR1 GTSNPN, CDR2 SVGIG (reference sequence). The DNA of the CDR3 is TGTGCCTGGAGGCCAGCCCACGACTATGGCTACACCTTC. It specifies CAWRPAHDYGYTF. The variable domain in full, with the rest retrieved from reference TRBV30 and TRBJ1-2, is SQTIHQWPATLVQPVGSPLSLECTVEGTSNPNLYWYRQAAGRGLQLLFYSVGIGQISSEVPQNLSASRPQDRQFILSSKKLLLSDSGFYLCAWRPAHDYGYTFGSGTRLTVV.

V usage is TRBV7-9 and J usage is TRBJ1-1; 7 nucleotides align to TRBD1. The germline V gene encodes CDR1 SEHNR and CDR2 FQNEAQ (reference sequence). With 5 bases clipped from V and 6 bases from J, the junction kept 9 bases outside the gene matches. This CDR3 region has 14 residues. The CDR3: CASSQRDRDAEAFF. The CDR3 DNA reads TGTGCCAGCAGCCAAAGGGACAGAGACGCTGAAGCTTTCTTT.

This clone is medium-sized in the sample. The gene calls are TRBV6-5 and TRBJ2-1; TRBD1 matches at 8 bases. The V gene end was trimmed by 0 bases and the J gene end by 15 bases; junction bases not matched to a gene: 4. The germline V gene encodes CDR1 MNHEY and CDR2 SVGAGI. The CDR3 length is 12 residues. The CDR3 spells CASSYSAGGLFF. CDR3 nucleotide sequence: TGTGCCAGCAGTTACTCGGCAGGGGGCCTGTTCTTC.

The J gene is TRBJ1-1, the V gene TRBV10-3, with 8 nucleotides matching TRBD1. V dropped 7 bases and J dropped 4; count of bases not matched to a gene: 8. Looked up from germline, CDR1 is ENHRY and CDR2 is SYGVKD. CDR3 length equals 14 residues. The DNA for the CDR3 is TGTGCCATCAACCAAGGACAGGGCGTCACTGAAGCTTTCTTT. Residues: CAINQGQGVTEAFF.